This T cell receptor (beta chain) was recovered during a study of T cell responses to AZD1222 COVID-19 vaccine. Germline lookup yields CDR1 SGHDT and CDR2 YYEEEE. The germline V and J ends were trimmed by 5 bases and 3 bases, with 15 bases remaining between them. The CDR3 loop spans 16 amino acids. Assay used: immunoSEQ multiplex PCR; TCRdb lists only in-frame clones, some missing. Of about 140,000 clones listed, 90% are singletons. As to this clone: Its antigen remains unidentified.

Points from the study as a whole: Unmutated variant regions reportedly attract nearly half of all spike-specific TCRs. Spike-specific TCR depth and breadth grew after two AZD1222 doses. Females outnumbered males among donors, who were mostly white British; clonal diversity was possibly underestimated.

The source is an adult in good health. The material sequenced was peripheral blood, taken on day 0 of AZD1222 vaccination. The chain carries TRBV5-6 and TRBJ1-6; D possibly corresponds to TRBD1 (6 bases). The CDR3 reads CASSSEGVYYNSPLHF. CDR3 sequence (DNA): TGTGCCAGCAGTTCGGAGGGGGTCTACTATAATTCACCCCTCCACTTT. The full variable domain, rest sourced from reference TRBV5-6 and TRBJ1-6, is DAGVTQSPTHLIKTRGQQVTLRCSPKSGHDTVSWYQQALGQGPQFIFQYYEEEERQRGNFPDRFSGHQFPNYSSELNVNALLLGDSALYLCASSSEGVYYNSPLHFGNGTRLTVT.